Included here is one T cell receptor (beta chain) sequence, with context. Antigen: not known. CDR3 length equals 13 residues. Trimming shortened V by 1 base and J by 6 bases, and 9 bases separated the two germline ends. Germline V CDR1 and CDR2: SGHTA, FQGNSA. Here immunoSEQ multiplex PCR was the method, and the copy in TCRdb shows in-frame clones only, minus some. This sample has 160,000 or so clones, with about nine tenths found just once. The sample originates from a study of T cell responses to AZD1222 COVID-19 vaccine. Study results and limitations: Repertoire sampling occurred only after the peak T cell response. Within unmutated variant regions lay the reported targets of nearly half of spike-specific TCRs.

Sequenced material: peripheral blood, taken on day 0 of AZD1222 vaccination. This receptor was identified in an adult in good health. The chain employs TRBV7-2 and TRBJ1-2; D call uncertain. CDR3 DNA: TGTGCCAGCAGCTTAGGGCCAGACGATGGCTACACCTTC. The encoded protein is CASSLGPDDGYTF. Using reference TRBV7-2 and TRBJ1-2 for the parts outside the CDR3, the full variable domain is GAGVSQSPSNKVTEKGKDVELRCDPISGHTALYWYRQSLGQGLEFLIYFQGNSAPDKSGLPSDRFSAERTGGSVSTLTIQRTQQEDSAVYLCASSLGPDDGYTFGSGTRLTVV.